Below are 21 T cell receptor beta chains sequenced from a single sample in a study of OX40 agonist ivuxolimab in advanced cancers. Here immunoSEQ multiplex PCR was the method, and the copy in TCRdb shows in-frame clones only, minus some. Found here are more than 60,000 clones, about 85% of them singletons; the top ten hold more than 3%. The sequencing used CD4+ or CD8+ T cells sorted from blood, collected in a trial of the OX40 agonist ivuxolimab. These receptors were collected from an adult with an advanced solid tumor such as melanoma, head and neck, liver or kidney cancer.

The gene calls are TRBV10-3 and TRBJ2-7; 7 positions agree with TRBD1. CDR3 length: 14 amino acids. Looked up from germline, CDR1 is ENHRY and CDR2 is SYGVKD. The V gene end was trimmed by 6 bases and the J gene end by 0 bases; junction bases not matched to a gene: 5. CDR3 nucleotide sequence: TGTGCCATCAGAGACGGACAGGCCTCCTACGAGCAGTACTTC. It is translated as CAIRDGQASYEQYF.

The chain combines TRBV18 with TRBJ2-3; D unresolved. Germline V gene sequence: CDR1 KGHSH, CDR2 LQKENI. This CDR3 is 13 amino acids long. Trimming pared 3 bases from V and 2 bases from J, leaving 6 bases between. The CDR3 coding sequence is TGTGCCAGCTCACCGGCTACCACAGATACGCAGTATTTT. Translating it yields CASSPATTDTQYF.

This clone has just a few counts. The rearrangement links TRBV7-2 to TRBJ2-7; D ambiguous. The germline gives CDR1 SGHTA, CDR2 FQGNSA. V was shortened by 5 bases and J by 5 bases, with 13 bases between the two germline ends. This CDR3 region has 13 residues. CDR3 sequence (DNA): TGTGCCAGCAGCCTAACCCCCTTGAACGAGCAGTACTTC. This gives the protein CASSLTPLNEQYF.

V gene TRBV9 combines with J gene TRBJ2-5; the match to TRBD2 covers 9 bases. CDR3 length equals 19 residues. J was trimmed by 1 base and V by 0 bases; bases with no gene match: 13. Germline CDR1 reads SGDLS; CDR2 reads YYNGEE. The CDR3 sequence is CASSVGASGASLVQETQYF. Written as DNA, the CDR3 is TGTGCCAGCAGCGTAGGTGCTAGCGGGGCATCCTTGGTCCAAGAGACCCAGTACTTC.

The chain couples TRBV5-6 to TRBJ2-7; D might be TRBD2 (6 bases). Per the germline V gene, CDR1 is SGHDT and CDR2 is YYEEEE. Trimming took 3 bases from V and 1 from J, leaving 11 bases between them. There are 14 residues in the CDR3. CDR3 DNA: TGTGCCAGCAGCTGGGACTCGCGGTCCTACGAGCAGTACTTC. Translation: CASSWDSRSYEQYF.

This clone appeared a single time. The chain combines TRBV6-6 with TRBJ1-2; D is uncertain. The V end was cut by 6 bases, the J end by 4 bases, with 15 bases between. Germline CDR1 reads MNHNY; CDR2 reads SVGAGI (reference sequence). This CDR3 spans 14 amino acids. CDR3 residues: CASSWLGSGYGYTF. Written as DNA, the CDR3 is TGTGCCAGCAGCTGGCTGGGGTCCGGCTATGGCTACACCTTC.

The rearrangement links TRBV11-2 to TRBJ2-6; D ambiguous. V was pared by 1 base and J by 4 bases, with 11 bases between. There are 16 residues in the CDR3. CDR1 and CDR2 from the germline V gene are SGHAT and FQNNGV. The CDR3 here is CASSLARETGANVLTF. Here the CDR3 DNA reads TGTGCCAGCAGCTTAGCCCGAGAGACCGGGGCCAACGTCCTGACTTTC.

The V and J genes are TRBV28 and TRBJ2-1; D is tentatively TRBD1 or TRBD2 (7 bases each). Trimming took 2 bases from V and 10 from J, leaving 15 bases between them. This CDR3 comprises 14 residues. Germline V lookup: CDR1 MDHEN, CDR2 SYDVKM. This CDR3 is CASSLRQGGTEQFF. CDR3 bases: TGTGCCAGCAGTTTACGGCAGGGGGGGACAGAGCAGTTCTTC.

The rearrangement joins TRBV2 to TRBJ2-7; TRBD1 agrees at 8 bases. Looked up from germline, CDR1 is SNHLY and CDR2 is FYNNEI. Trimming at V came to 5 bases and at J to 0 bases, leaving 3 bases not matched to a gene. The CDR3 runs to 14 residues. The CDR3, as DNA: TGTGCCAGCAGTACGGACAGGGACTCCTACGAGCAGTACTTC. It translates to CASSTDRDSYEQYF.

The CDR3 protein is CASSPYRGGVSTEAFF. The CDR3 nucleotides read TGCGCCAGCAGCCCCTATCGGGGGGGGGTTAGCACTGAAGCTTTCTTT. This chain uses TRBV5-1 with TRBJ1-1, with a tentative D call TRBD1 (5 bases). From germline, CDR1 is SGHRS and CDR2 YFSETQ. This CDR3 is 16 amino acids long. Trimming cost V 4 bases and J 4 bases, with 20 bases left between them.

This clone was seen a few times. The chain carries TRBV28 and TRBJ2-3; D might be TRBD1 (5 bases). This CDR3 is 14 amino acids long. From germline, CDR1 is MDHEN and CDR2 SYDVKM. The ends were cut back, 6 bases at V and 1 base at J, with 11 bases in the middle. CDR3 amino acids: CASRKGRGTDTQYF. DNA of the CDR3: TGTGCCAGCAGGAAGGGCAGGGGCACAGATACGCAGTATTTT.

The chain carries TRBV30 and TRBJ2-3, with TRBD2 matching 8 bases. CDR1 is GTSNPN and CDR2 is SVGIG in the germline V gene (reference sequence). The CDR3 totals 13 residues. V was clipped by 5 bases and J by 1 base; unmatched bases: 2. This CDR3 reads CAWSAGGTDTQYF. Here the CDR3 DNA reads TGTGCCTGGTCAGCGGGGGGCACAGATACGCAGTATTTT.

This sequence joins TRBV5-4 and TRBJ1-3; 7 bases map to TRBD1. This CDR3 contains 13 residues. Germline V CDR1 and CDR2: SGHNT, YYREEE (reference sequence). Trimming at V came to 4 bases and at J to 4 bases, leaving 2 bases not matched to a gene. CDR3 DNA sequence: TGTGCCAGCAGCCGGGACAGCGGAAACACCATATATTTT. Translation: CASSRDSGNTIYF.

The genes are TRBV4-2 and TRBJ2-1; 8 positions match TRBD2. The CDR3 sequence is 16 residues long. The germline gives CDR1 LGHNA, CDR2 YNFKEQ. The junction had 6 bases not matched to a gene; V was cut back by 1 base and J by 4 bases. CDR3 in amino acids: CASSQGLAGSYNEQFF. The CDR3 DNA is TGTGCCAGCAGCCAAGGGCTAGCGGGCTCTTACAATGAGCAGTTCTTC.

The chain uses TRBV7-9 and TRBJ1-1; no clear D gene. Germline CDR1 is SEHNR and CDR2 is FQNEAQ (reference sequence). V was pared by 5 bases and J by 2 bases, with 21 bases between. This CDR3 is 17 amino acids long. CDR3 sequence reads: CASSLGPKSGINTEAFF. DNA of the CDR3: TGTGCCAGCAGCCTCGGCCCAAAGTCCGGGATAAACACTGAAGCTTTCTTT.

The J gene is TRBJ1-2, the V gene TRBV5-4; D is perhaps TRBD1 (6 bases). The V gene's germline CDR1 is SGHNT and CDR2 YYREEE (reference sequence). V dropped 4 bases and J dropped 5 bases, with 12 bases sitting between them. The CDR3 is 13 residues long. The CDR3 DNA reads TGTGCCAGCAGCCCAGGGGAACTATATGGCTACACCTTC. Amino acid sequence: CASSPGELYGYTF. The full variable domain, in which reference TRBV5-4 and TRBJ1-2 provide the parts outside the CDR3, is ETGVTQSPTHLIKTRGQQVTLRCSSQSGHNTVSWYQQALGQGPQFIFQYYREEENGRGNFPPRFSGLQFPNYSSELNVNALELDDSALYLCASSPGELYGYTFGSGTRLTVV.

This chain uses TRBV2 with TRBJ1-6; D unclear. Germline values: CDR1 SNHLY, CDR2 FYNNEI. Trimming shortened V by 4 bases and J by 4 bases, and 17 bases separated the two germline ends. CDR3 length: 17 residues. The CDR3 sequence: CASSGRAGNNYNSPLHF. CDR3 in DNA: TGTGCCAGCAGTGGACGGGCAGGAAACAATTATAATTCACCCCTCCACTTT.

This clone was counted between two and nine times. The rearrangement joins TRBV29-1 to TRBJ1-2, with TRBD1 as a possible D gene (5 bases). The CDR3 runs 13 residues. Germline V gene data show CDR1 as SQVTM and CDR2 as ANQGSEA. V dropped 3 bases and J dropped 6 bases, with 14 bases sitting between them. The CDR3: CSVELQGADGYTF. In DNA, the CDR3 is TGCAGCGTTGAGTTGCAGGGCGCAGATGGCTACACCTTC.

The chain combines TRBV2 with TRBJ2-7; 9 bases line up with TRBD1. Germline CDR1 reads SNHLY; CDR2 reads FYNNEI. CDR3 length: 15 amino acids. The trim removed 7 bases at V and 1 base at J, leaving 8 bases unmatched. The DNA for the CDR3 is TGTGCCAGCACCATGGACAGGGGATTTTCCTACGAGCAGTACTTC. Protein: CASTMDRGFSYEQYF.

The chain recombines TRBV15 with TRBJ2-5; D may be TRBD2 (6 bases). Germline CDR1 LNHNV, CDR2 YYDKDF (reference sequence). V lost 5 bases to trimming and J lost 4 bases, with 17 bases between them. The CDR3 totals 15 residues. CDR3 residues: CATSSSAGMGETQYF. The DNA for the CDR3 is TGTGCCACCAGCTCCTCGGCGGGAATGGGAGAGACCCAGTACTTC.

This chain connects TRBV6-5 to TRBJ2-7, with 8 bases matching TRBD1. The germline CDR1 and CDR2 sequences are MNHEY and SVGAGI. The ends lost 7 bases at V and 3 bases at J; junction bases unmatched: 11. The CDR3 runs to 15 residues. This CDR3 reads CASTTGQGWSYEQYF. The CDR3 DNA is TGTGCCAGCACGACCGGACAGGGTTGGAGCTACGAGCAGTACTTC.